One sample yielded the 9 T cell receptor beta chains listed below, sequenced in a study of CD8 T cells in ankylosing spondylitis. General study results and limits: For ankylosing spondylitis blood, a TCR beta motif of 7 or 8 highly homologous variants appeared characteristic.

Each CDR3 protein gets one entry after TCRdb re-called the 5' RACE reads with MiXCR. Of roughly 700,000 distinct CDR3 sequences in the sample, under 20% are singletons; the top ten hold under 20%. No cognate antigen is known for these TCRs. Source material: blood, either unsorted or a sorted T cell fraction (not recorded which). These receptors all stem from a male donor with ankylosing spondylitis.

This clonotype turned up a few times. The chain uses TRBV4-1 and TRBJ1-1; D call uncertain. This CDR3 comprises 15 residues. CDR1 and CDR2 from the germline V gene are MGHRA and YSYEKL. Trimming cost V 0 bases and J 0 bases, with 8 bases left between them. CDR3 loop: CASSQERGVNTEAFF. CDR3 DNA sequence: TGCGCCAGCAGCCAAGAGCGGGGAGTGAACACTGAAGCTTTCTTT.

This clonotype came up a few times. Here the CDR3 DNA reads TGCAGCGCAGAACAGGGGCTGTGGGGCTACACCTTC. This codes for CSAEQGLWGYTF. The V gene is TRBV29-1, the J gene TRBJ1-2; 7 bases agree with TRBD1. Germline V lookup: CDR1 SQVTM, CDR2 ANQGSEA. Trimming took 7 bases from V and 8 from J; bases not matched to a gene: 10. CDR3 length equals 12 residues.

This clonotype was seen a few times. The chain joins TRBV12-3 or TRBV12-4 to TRBJ2-3; a weak D match, TRBD1 (6 bases). V lost 6 bases and J lost 4, with 14 bases in between. This CDR3 comprises 14 residues. CDR3 region: CASSRQEVADTQYF. The CDR3 DNA reads TGTGCCAGCAGCCGACAGGAGGTCGCAGATACGCAGTATTTT.

This clonotype has only a few counts. The chain joins TRBV5-1 to TRBJ1-2; D remains ambiguous. Deletions cut 6 bases from V and 5 bases from J, with 14 bases between. The CDR3 has 13 amino acids. From germline, CDR1 is SGHRS and CDR2 YFSETQ. Written as DNA, the CDR3 is TGCGCCAGCAACCCGGCGGACGGATATGGCTACACCTTC. This gives the protein CASNPADGYGYTF.

This clonotype occurred a few times. The chain joins TRBV10-3 to TRBJ1-4; 7 bases map to TRBD1. Looked up from germline, CDR1 is ENHRY and CDR2 is SYGVKD. J lost 5 bases, V lost 5 bases, and 5 bases had no gene match. The CDR3 contains 14 residues. The CDR3 region is CAISQTGPNEKLFF. CDR3 DNA: TGTGCCATCAGTCAGACAGGGCCAAATGAAAAACTGTTTTTT.

This clonotype was observed at least ten times. V is TRBV12-3 or TRBV12-4 and J is TRBJ1-6; 7 positions agree with TRBD1. The J segment lost 7 bases and the V segment lost 8 bases, leaving 5 bases of the junction unmatched. The CDR3 runs to 13 residues. The CDR3 spells CASGQQGNSPLHF. The CDR3 nucleotides are TGTGCCAGCGGTCAACAGGGGAATTCACCCCTCCACTTT.

The chain uses TRBV25-1 and TRBJ2-1, with 8 nucleotides matching TRBD2. The V and J ends lost 6 bases and 7 bases, in that order; junction bases with no gene match: 11. The CDR3 has 15 residues. Germline values: CDR1 MGHDK, CDR2 SYGVNS. CDR3 protein: CASRRSGGLLNEQFF. CDR3 coding DNA: TGTGCCAGCAGGCGAAGCGGGGGCCTTTTAAATGAGCAGTTCTTC. Together with reference TRBV25-1 and TRBJ2-1, the CDR3 gives the full variable domain: EADIYQTPRYLVIGTGKKITLECSQTMGHDKMYWYQQDPGMELHLIHYSYGVNSTEKGDLSSESTVSRIRTEHFPLTLESARPSHTSQYLCASRRSGGLLNEQFFGPGTRLTVL.

The sample holds a few counts of this clonotype. The chain joins TRBV7-2 to TRBJ2-7; a possible D gene is TRBD1 (6 bases). V lost 0 bases and J lost 0, with 15 bases in between. This CDR3 spans 17 amino acids. The germline gives CDR1 SGHTA, CDR2 FQGNSA. CDR3 loop: CASSLALLQGSSYEQYF. The CDR3 bases are TGTGCCAGCAGCTTAGCGCTTCTTCAGGGGAGCTCCTACGAGCAGTACTTC.

As regards this clonotype: A junction end diverges from the germline sequence, so it may reflect a read error. This chain uses TRBV24-1 with TRBJ2-2, with no clear D. CDR3 length: 14 residues. The germline CDR1 and CDR2 sequences are KGHDR and SFDVKD. The CDR3 sequence: CAASGEWSSGELFF. The CDR3 region has the DNA TGTGCCGCCAGTGGAGAGTGGAGCTCCGGGGAGCTGTTTTTT.